This TCR beta chain was recorded in a study of blood T cell repertoires in COVID-19. The assay was immunoSEQ multiplex PCR, and TCRdb's table has in-frame clones only and misses some. The table records about 320,000 clones, 70% to 90% of them present only once. The receptor was isolated from a woman aged 25 to 39 who had recovered from COVID-19. Sequencing was carried out using PBMCs or T cells enriched from blood (not recorded which).

CDR3 amino acids: CASSVQTTPNEKLFF. As DNA, the CDR3 is TGTGCCAGCAGCGTGCAGACTACCCCTAATGAAAAACTGTTTTTT. The genes are TRBV6-5 and TRBJ1-4, with D uncertain. V gave up 6 bases and J gave up 3 bases, with 14 bases separating them. The length of the CDR3 is 15 residues. CDR1 is MNHEY and CDR2 is SVGAGI in the germline V gene.